This T cell receptor (beta chain) was captured by sequencing in a study of somatic mutations in cytotoxic T cells in rheumatoid arthritis (dated by TCRdb to the late 2010s). Background on the whole study: Right after diagnosis and prior to the start of any treatment, approximately 30 ml EDTA of peripheral blood was drawn from patients. A FACSAria II or Sony SH800 was used to flow-sort some V beta antibody-stained T-cell populations at nearly 100% purity, and TCRB sequencing was also done on sorted V beta1+ cells. In newly diagnosed rheumatoid arthritis without treatment, the study examined if expanded CD8+ T-cell clones harbor somatic mutations, relying on TCRB deep sequencing to characterize clonality. A total of roughly 60 rheumatoid arthritis patients and roughly 18 healthy controls underwent TCRB deep sequencing. The median ages of the patient and control groups were essentially identical.

The immunoSEQ assay was applied to genomic DNA for TCRB CDR3 sequencing. In the original analysis: When patient CD8+ clones exceeding 1% were checked against published virus-specific TCRB sequences, only a few matched. Analyses were restricted to productive TCRB rearrangements. Clonality was expressed as a Shannon entropy-based productive clonality index, with each clone defined by a unique TCRB CDR3 sequence. The template counts of each clone relative to the total templates per sample were used to calculate repertoire overlap between two samples. V-gene usage measured by flow cytometry correlated with TCRB sequencing V-gene usage, with a Spearman r of 0.6 to 0.75. Here the immuneACCESS table is served through TCRdb, limited to in-frame sequences with V and J called. Missing clones are a known gap in these copies; in checked studies unresolved V genes cover under half, and the rest lacks a known reason. The DNA gave D and trimming, while V, J and clone size come from that table. A total of about 29,000 clones appear in this sample, roughly 86% of them only once. The biggest ten clones account for over 9% of the sample.

This clone was recorded once. It lacks a known antigen. No clone much larger than this one lies a single base away; base qualities are absent. CD4+ and CD8+ cells were isolated by positive magnetic bead selection on an AutoMACS, and purity was checked by flow cytometry. A TCR V beta antibody panel was used in flow cytometry to screen first for clonal expansions, which were then characterized by TCRB deep sequencing of sorted CD8+ fractions. Ficoll-Paque PLUS density gradient separation was used to isolate peripheral blood mononuclear cells. Nucleospin Tissue or Tissue XS kits were used to extract DNA from CD4-enriched, CD8-enriched or PBMC samples, and a Qubit 2.0 fluorometer was used for quantification. V trim: 0 bases; J trim: 5 bases; unmatched bases: 4. CDR1 SGHRS and CDR2 YFSETQ are derived from the germline V gene. The CDR3 covers 14 residues, taking in both the cysteine and the phenylalanine. Just the 42-base CDR3 DNA is kept, in frame starting at base 1.

Here is what the overall study found, with its caveats: The finding that TRBV07 was slightly underrepresented in patients was left unadjusted for multiple comparisons. The antigen targets of the expanded CD8+ clones were unknown, and absence from virus-specific databases did not rule out viral specificity. CD8+ T-cell clonality in rheumatoid arthritis patients was not significantly different from that in age-matched healthy controls. Healthy controls showed no age-related increase in CD8+ clonality, whereas patients did (Spearman r=0.49). The largest CD8+ clone made up more than 20% of CD8+ cells in 8 of 65 patients, and blood and synovial fluid shared several identical CD8+ TCRB sequences.

Material: CD8+ T cells sorted from blood. Rearrangement joined TRBV5-1 to TRBJ1-1, and TRBD1 matches 7 of the central bases. This receptor was obtained from an adult with rheumatoid arthritis. The nucleotide sequence reads as follows: TGCGCCAGCAGCTTGGGACAGGGTAGTACTGAAGCTTTCTTT. Its coded protein is CASSLGQGSTEAFF.